The present entry profiles one T cell receptor beta chain with its context. Its matching antigen is unknown. The CDR3 loop spans 15 amino acids. V was clipped by 4 bases and J by 4 bases, with 11 bases between them. Looked up from germline, CDR1 is LGHNA and CDR2 is YSLEER. The data derive from a study of Ad26.COV2.S vaccination and SARS-CoV-2 variants. Overall study results and limits: Recipients given vaccine exceeded placebo recipients in spike-specific TCR breadth. It was reported that spike-specific CD8+ and CD4+ T cell responses were substantially broad after vaccination. Participants given vaccine showed non-spike TCR breadth similar to that of placebo recipients.

The method was immunoSEQ multiplex PCR; TCRdb's version includes in-frame clones alone and lacks a portion of them. The table has around 370,000 clones, about 92% seen once. This TCR was sampled from a human donor who had recovered from COVID-19. The sample in question was peripheral blood, obtained after recovery from COVID-19. V gene TRBV4-3 combines with J gene TRBJ2-6; D gene ambiguous. The CDR3 protein is CASSPAFAGANVLTF. CDR3 DNA: TGCGCCAGCAGCCCGGCTTTCGCCGGGGCCAACGTCCTGACTTTC.